Below are 5 T cell receptor beta chains sequenced from a single sample in a study of blood T cell repertoires in COVID-19. Clones were read by immunoSEQ multiplex PCR, and TCRdb kept only the in-frame ones, dropping some. The sample holds some 260,000 clones, about 81% seen once. Sequences were obtained from PBMCs or T cells enriched from blood (not recorded which). These receptors were obtained from a man aged 25 to 40 with acute COVID-19.

The chain employs TRBV6-5 and TRBJ2-5; 9 bases match TRBD1. The CDR3 is 16 residues long. Germline assignment: CDR1 MNHEY and CDR2 SVGAGI. J was trimmed by 3 bases and V by 3 bases; bases with no gene match: 8. CDR3 DNA: TGTGCCAGCAGTTATGTAGGGACAGGGAATGAAGAGACCCAGTACTTC. This encodes CASSYVGTGNEETQYF.

V gene TRBV12-3 or TRBV12-4 combines with J gene TRBJ2-5; maybe TRBD1 (6 bases). Trimming removed 2 bases at V and 5 bases at J, with 9 bases between. The CDR3 consists of 13 residues. CDR3 in amino acids: CASSLLQGETQYF. CDR3 nucleotides: TGTGCCAGCAGTTTATTACAGGGTGAGACCCAGTACTTC.

The CDR3 here is CASSPGTGLTDTQYF. The CDR3 region has the DNA TGTGCCAGCTCACCCGGGACAGGCCTCACAGATACGCAGTATTTT. The chain is built from TRBV18 and TRBJ2-3; TRBD1 matches 8 bases. Unmatched junction bases numbered 4, after V lost 3 bases and J lost 2 bases. This CDR3 has 15 residues. The germline V gene encodes CDR1 KGHSH and CDR2 LQKENI.

V and J are TRBV30 and TRBJ1-1; a weak D match, TRBD1 (5 bases). The V end was cut by 0 bases, the J end by 10 bases, with 12 bases between. Per germline, CDR1 GTSNPN and CDR2 SVGIG (reference sequence). The CDR3 consists of 12 residues. The DNA of the CDR3 is TGTGCCTGGAGTGTAATGTCCGGGGGAGCTTTCTTT. Amino acid sequence: CAWSVMSGGAFF.

CDR3 protein: CASSEAGTPSTDTQYF. Here the CDR3 DNA reads TGTGCCAGCAGCGAAGCCGGGACACCTAGCACAGATACGCAGTATTTT. This sequence joins TRBV5-6 and TRBJ2-3; D may be TRBD1 (6 bases). There are 16 residues in the CDR3. With 4 bases removed from V and 0 bases from J, the gap between germline ends came to 15 bases. Germline V gene sequence: CDR1 SGHDT, CDR2 YYEEEE. The full variable domain, its missing parts supplied by reference TRBV5-6 and TRBJ2-3, is DAGVTQSPTHLIKTRGQQVTLRCSPKSGHDTVSWYQQALGQGPQFIFQYYEEEERQRGNFPDRFSGHQFPNYSSELNVNALLLGDSALYLCASSEAGTPSTDTQYFGPGTRLTVL.